What follows are 28 T cell receptor beta chains derived from one specimen sequenced in a study of long-term antiretroviral therapy in people with HIV. Researchers report immunoSEQ v3.0 was run at survey level. Using immunoSEQ multiplex PCR, the repertoire was profiled, and TCRdb retains in-frame clones only, with some absent. The sample yields roughly 30,000 clones, around nine tenths seen once. The sample here was unsorted PBMCs, taken 1.8 years after starting antiretroviral therapy. The receptors were gathered from a woman between 18 and 29 years old with HIV.

This chain uses TRBV4-1 with TRBJ1-4, with D possibly matching TRBD1 (5 bases). The CDR3 contains 16 residues. Trimming removed 4 bases at V and 0 bases at J, with 12 bases between. CDR1 and CDR2 from the germline V gene are MGHRA and YSYEKL. The CDR3, as DNA: TGCGCCAGCAGCCTCAGGGTCTCCACAACTAATGAAAAACTGTTTTTT. This sequence encodes CASSLRVSTTNEKLFF.

The chain has TRBV28 and TRBJ1-5; D not resolved. Germline V gene lookup returns CDR1 MDHEN and CDR2 SYDVKM. This CDR3 region has 13 residues. V lost 5 bases and J lost 3, with 8 bases in between. CDR3 sequence: CASSLSPNQPQHF. In DNA form, the CDR3 reads TGTGCCAGCAGTCTCTCTCCCAATCAGCCCCAGCATTTT.

The rearrangement uses TRBV6-5 and TRBJ2-7, with TRBD1 as a possible D gene (6 bases). This CDR3 comprises 13 residues. Deletions cut 4 bases from V and 1 base from J, with 8 bases between. Germline lookup yields CDR1 MNHEY and CDR2 SVGAGI. CDR3 sequence (DNA): TGTGCCAGCAGTTCCGGGACATCCTACGAGCAGTACTTC. Protein product: CASSSGTSYEQYF.

The chain employs TRBV10-1 and TRBJ2-7; TRBD2 aligns across 11 bases. The germline V gene encodes CDR1 WNHNN and CDR2 SYGVQD (reference sequence). The CDR3 is 17 amino acids. J gave up 0 bases and V 6 bases, and 10 bases lay outside the gene matches. The CDR3 region is CASRSSGRSRSSYEQYF. Here the CDR3 DNA reads TGCGCCAGCAGGTCTAGCGGGAGGTCCAGGAGCTCCTACGAGCAGTACTTC.

The rearrangement links TRBV10-1 to TRBJ2-3; D unresolved. Trimming removed 6 bases at V and 5 bases at J, with 6 bases between. The CDR3 runs 11 residues. The V gene's germline CDR1 is WNHNN and CDR2 SYGVQD (reference sequence). CDR3 sequence: CASRVGDTQYF. DNA of the CDR3: TGCGCCAGCAGAGTTGGAGATACGCAGTATTTT.

This chain links TRBV6-4 with TRBJ1-2; 9 nucleotides align to TRBD1. Germline values: CDR1 MRHNA, CDR2 SNTAGT. The CDR3 sequence is 15 residues long. Losses at the gene ends were 7 bases for V and 6 bases for J; bases not matched to a gene: 12. CDR3 in amino acids: CASTKDSGTGHGYTF. As DNA, the CDR3 is TGTGCCAGCACCAAGGATTCCGGGACAGGGCATGGCTACACCTTC.

The J gene is TRBJ1-2, the V gene TRBV5-1, with a tentative D call TRBD1 (5 bases). The germline V gene has CDR1 SGHRS and CDR2 YFSETQ. This CDR3 region has 15 residues. Trimming shortened V by 1 base and J by 8 bases, and 18 bases separated the two germline ends. CDR3 sequence: CASSLTGTKKEGYTF. In nucleotides, the CDR3 is TGCGCCAGCAGCTTGACCGGGACCAAAAAGGAGGGCTACACCTTC.

This clone was counted only a few times. CDR3 residues: CASSVEGVTGELFF. CDR3 bases: TGTGCCAGCAGCGTAGAGGGGGTCACCGGGGAGCTGTTTTTT. This chain links TRBV9 with TRBJ2-2, with D maybe TRBD1 (6 bases). V was shortened by 0 bases and J by 4 bases, with 7 bases between the two germline ends. The CDR3 has 14 residues. Per germline, CDR1 SGDLS and CDR2 YYNGEE. The variable domain in full, with the rest retrieved from reference TRBV9 and TRBJ2-2, is DSGVTQTPKHLITATGQRVTLRCSPRSGDLSVYWYQQSLDQGLQFLIQYYNGEERAKGNILERFSAQQFPDLHSELNLSSLELGDSALYFCASSVEGVTGELFFGEGSRLTVL.

The V call is TRBV28, the J call TRBJ2-3; 12 nucleotides line up with TRBD2. The CDR3 has 19 amino acids. From germline, CDR1 is MDHEN and CDR2 SYDVKM. Trimming took 1 base from V and 2 from J; bases not matched to a gene: 10. The CDR3 sequence is CASSLLLRTSGIDTDTQYF. The CDR3 DNA sequence: TGTGCCAGCAGTTTATTACTGAGGACTAGCGGGATAGACACAGATACGCAGTATTTT.

This sequence joins TRBV11-1 and TRBJ2-4, with 9 positions matching TRBD2. Trimming at V came to 5 bases and at J to 8 bases, leaving 13 bases not matched to a gene. Germline CDR1 is SGHAT and CDR2 is FQDESV (reference sequence). The CDR3 consists of 16 residues. This CDR3 is CASSPRLAGLGDIQYF. The CDR3 DNA sequence: TGTGCCAGCAGCCCCCGTCTAGCGGGATTGGGAGACATTCAGTACTTC.

V is TRBV10-3 and J is TRBJ1-2, with D perhaps matching TRBD1 (5 bases). The V and J ends lost 8 bases and 0 bases respectively, with 13 bases between them. Per germline, CDR1 ENHRY and CDR2 SYGVKD. The CDR3 totals 14 residues. CDR3 DNA sequence: TGTGCCATCGGAGGGGAGAACCCTAACTATGGCTACACCTTC. Its translation: CAIGGENPNYGYTF.

The V call is TRBV10-3, the J call TRBJ2-2; D is perhaps TRBD1 or TRBD2 (6 bases each). The V gene lost 7 bases and the J gene lost 5 bases, with 17 bases spanning the gap. The CDR3 contains 15 residues. Per germline, CDR1 ENHRY and CDR2 SYGVKD. CDR3 coding DNA: TGTGCCATCACCGGAGGGGGGCCGGGGACCGGGGAGCTGTTTTTT. Its protein product is CAITGGGPGTGELFF.

The V and J genes are TRBV6-6 and TRBJ1-3; D may be TRBD1 (5 bases). V gave up 4 bases and J gave up 1 base, with 11 bases separating them. The length of the CDR3 is 15 residues. CDR1 MNHNY and CDR2 SVGAGI come from the germline V gene (reference sequence). DNA for the CDR3: TGTGCCAGCAGTTGGGACTCCAGTTCTGGAAACACCATATATTTT. Protein product: CASSWDSSSGNTIYF.

The chain has TRBV19 and TRBJ1-5; maybe TRBD1 (5 bases). Germline CDR1 reads LNHDA; CDR2 reads SQIVND (reference sequence). The CDR3 consists of 15 residues. V shed 2 bases and J shed 1 base, with 9 bases lying between them. Here the CDR3 reads CASSINRDSNQPQHF. The CDR3 DNA sequence: TGTGCCAGTAGTATAAACCGGGACAGCAATCAGCCCCAGCATTTT. The variable domain in full, completed from reference TRBV19 and TRBJ1-5, reads DGGITQSPKYLFRKEGQNVTLSCEQNLNHDAMYWYRQDPGQGLRLIYYSQIVNDFQKGDIAEGYSVSREKKESFPLTVTSAQKNPTAFYLCASSINRDSNQPQHFGDGTRLSIL.

The V and J genes are TRBV19 and TRBJ2-1, with D hard to call. Germline V gene sequence: CDR1 LNHDA, CDR2 SQIVND (reference sequence). The V and J ends lost 9 bases and 3 bases respectively, with 9 bases between them. The CDR3 sequence is 12 residues long. CDR3 DNA: TGTGCCAGCACAGACTTCTACAATGAGCAGTTCTTC. It yields the protein CASTDFYNEQFF.

The chain combines TRBV6-4 with TRBJ2-1, with 7 bases that match TRBD2. The J segment lost 1 base and the V segment lost 0 bases, leaving 6 bases of the junction unmatched. Germline V lookup: CDR1 MRHNA, CDR2 SNTAGT. This CDR3 spans 17 amino acids. In DNA form, the CDR3 reads TGTGCCAGCAGTGACTCGGGCGGGAGTAGGTCCTACAATGAGCAGTTCTTC. This translates into CASSDSGGSRSYNEQFF.

This clone has just a few counts. The chain uses TRBV19 and TRBJ1-5, with 8 bases aligning to TRBD1. This CDR3 spans 14 amino acids. Germline V CDR1 and CDR2: LNHDA, SQIVND (reference sequence). V lost 5 bases to trimming and J lost 11 bases; unmatched junction nucleotides: 11. The CDR3 here is CASSVRQGLGTQHF. The CDR3 region has the DNA TGTGCCAGTAGTGTCCGACAGGGGTTAGGGACCCAGCATTTT.

This chain links TRBV7-9 with TRBJ2-1; 9 bases align to TRBD2. The CDR3 length is 14 residues. Per germline, CDR1 SEHNR and CDR2 FQNEAQ (reference sequence). Trimming took 1 base from V and 12 from J; bases not matched to a gene: 7. As DNA, the CDR3 is TGTGCCAGCAGCTTAGTAAATGCGGGAGGGGTGCAGTTCTTC. As protein: CASSLVNAGGVQFF.

Only one count was recorded for this clone. V is TRBV5-6 and J is TRBJ2-7; D uncertain. CDR1 is SGHDT and CDR2 is YYEEEE in the germline V gene. V shed 3 bases and J shed 6 bases, with 10 bases lying between them. CDR3 length: 12 amino acids. CDR3 sequence: CASSSGPLEQYF. CDR3 in DNA: TGTGCCAGCAGCTCAGGCCCCCTCGAGCAGTACTTC.

Here the CDR3 DNA reads TGTGCCAGCAGTCGAGAGGGTACTGAAGCTTTCTTT. It is translated as CASSREGTEAFF. This chain links TRBV6-5 with TRBJ1-1; no firm D call. The CDR3 loop spans 12 amino acids. The V gene lost 5 bases and the J gene lost 5 bases, with 9 bases spanning the gap. The germline V gene has CDR1 MNHEY and CDR2 SVGAGI.

V is TRBV5-1 and J is TRBJ1-2; 7 bases match TRBD1. The germline CDR1 and CDR2 sequences are SGHRS and YFSETQ. The CDR3 length is 15 residues. The V segment lost 4 bases and the J segment 1 base; nucleotides outside the gene matches: 7. The CDR3 loop reads CASSVNRGSNYGYTF. Written as DNA, the CDR3 is TGCGCCAGCAGCGTAAACAGGGGTAGTAACTATGGCTACACCTTC.

V gene TRBV2 combines with J gene TRBJ2-3, with a tentative D call TRBD2 (7 bases). V was shortened by 8 bases and J by 7 bases, with 10 bases between the two germline ends. This CDR3 comprises 11 residues. Germline CDR1 and CDR2: SNHLY and FYNNEI. CDR3 in amino acids: CASGGGNTQYF. The CDR3 DNA sequence: TGTGCCAGCGGGGGGGGCAATACGCAGTATTTT.

This chain links TRBV2 with TRBJ1-6, with no clear D. This CDR3 spans 15 amino acids. Germline CDR1 is SNHLY and CDR2 is FYNNEI. V lost 2 bases and J 10 bases, leaving 15 bases between the germline ends. This chain's CDR3 is CASSERAALSSPLHF. The CDR3 DNA sequence: TGTGCCAGCAGTGAACGGGCGGCCCTATCCTCACCCCTCCACTTT.

V usage is TRBV28 and J usage is TRBJ2-3; D is tentatively TRBD1 or TRBD2 (5 bases each). Germline CDR1 and CDR2: MDHEN and SYDVKM. The V end lost 3 bases, the J end lost 4 bases, and 11 bases lay between the germline ends. This CDR3 region has 14 residues. The CDR3 here is CASSFSEGPDTQYF. As DNA, the CDR3 is TGTGCCAGCAGTTTCTCCGAGGGACCAGATACGCAGTATTTT.

The J gene is TRBJ2-2, the V gene TRBV4-1; no reliable D call. This CDR3 has 15 amino acids. Germline values: CDR1 MGHRA, CDR2 YSYEKL. V was pared by 0 bases and J by 4 bases, with 9 bases between. The DNA for the CDR3 is TGCGCCAGCAGCCAAGAGAGAGCCATCACCGGGGAGCTGTTTTTT. The encoded protein is CASSQERAITGELFF.

V is TRBV10-3 and J is TRBJ2-5, with a tentative D call TRBD1 (5 bases). Trimming shortened V by 5 bases and J by 1 base, and 5 bases separated the two germline ends. This CDR3 region has 12 residues. The germline V gene encodes CDR1 ENHRY and CDR2 SYGVKD. CDR3 nucleotide sequence: TGTGCCATCAGTAGGGGCCAAGAGACCCAGTACTTC. The encoded protein is CAISRGQETQYF.

The J gene is TRBJ1-3, the V gene TRBV6-5; D is perhaps TRBD1 (6 bases). Trimming pared 5 bases from V and 1 base from J, leaving 12 bases between. The V gene's germline CDR1 is MNHEY and CDR2 SVGAGI. The CDR3 contains 15 residues. The DNA of the CDR3 is TGTGCCAGCAGTGTAAACGACAGGTCTGGAAACACCATATATTTT. Its translation: CASSVNDRSGNTIYF.

The chain couples TRBV28 to TRBJ1-2; no definite D call. Germline V lookup: CDR1 MDHEN, CDR2 SYDVKM. The germline V and J ends were trimmed by 3 bases and 8 bases, with 13 bases remaining between them. The CDR3 has 13 amino acids. The CDR3 loop reads CASSFSARNGYTF. CDR3 nucleotides: TGTGCCAGCAGTTTTTCCGCCCGAAACGGCTACACCTTC.